This T cell receptor (beta chain) was observed in a study of cytomegalovirus exposure and HLA in healthy donors. The sample holds one count of this clone. Its antigen is unidentified. Study-wide points: In vitro, three CMV-associated chains proved specific for CMV antigens. TCR beta sequences numbering some 17,000 were associated with HLA alleles at 0.05 false discovery rate in a later analysis. Rare sequences made up most TCRs, while some public TCRs were found in many donors. The authors reported that TCR beta sequences could predict HLA-A and HLA-B alleles. These predictions were accurate for most subjects in the first cohort.

Researchers ran the PCR with 60 Vbeta and 13 Jbeta primers. Clones were read by immunoSEQ multiplex PCR, and TCRdb kept only the in-frame ones, dropping some. The data hold about 200,000 clones, with 70% to 90% observed a single time. The length of the CDR3 is 17 residues. Trimming pared 4 bases from V and 0 bases from J, leaving 16 bases between. The V and J genes are TRBV23-1 and TRBJ1-5, with D unresolved. TRBV23-1 is filed as an ORF, its function uncertain. The sample consisted of PBMCs. This TCR was sampled from a woman in her twenties or thirties in good health and CMV-seronegative. This chain's CDR3 is CASSRPNSYLSNQPQHF. Here the CDR3 DNA reads TGCGCCAGCAGTCGCCCCAACAGTTACCTTAGCAATCAGCCCCAGCATTTT.